These 16 T cell receptor beta chains share one sample of origin, sequenced in a study of blood T cell repertoires in COVID-19. Assay used: immunoSEQ multiplex PCR; TCRdb lists only in-frame clones, some missing. The sample has some 120,000 clones; 86% are singletons. The sequenced sample consisted of peripheral blood. Receptors were obtained from a woman aged 50 to 65 who had recovered from COVID-19.

The chain combines TRBV28 with TRBJ2-7, with TRBD2 identical over 7 bases. Losses at the gene ends were 7 bases for V and 6 bases for J; bases not matched to a gene: 15. The CDR3 consists of 15 residues. Germline loops: CDR1 MDHEN, CDR2 SYDVKM. CDR3 sequence reads: CASTFGGAGISEQYF. The CDR3 nucleotides read TGTGCCAGCACCTTCGGGGGAGCGGGAATAAGCGAGCAGTACTTC.

CDR3 DNA sequence: TGTGCCAGCAGTTACTCTCCTCACACTGAAGCTTTCTTT. Amino acids: CASSYSPHTEAFF. The V call is TRBV6-5, the J call TRBJ1-1, with unresolved D. The CDR3 contains 13 residues. Germline V gene lookup returns CDR1 MNHEY and CDR2 SVGAGI. V was clipped by 0 bases and J by 3 bases, with 5 bases between them.

This clone has a single count. The chain carries TRBV11-2 and TRBJ2-7; 9 positions match TRBD2. V was clipped by 4 bases and J by 5 bases; unmatched bases: 6. The CDR3 sequence is 14 residues long. CDR1 and CDR2 from the germline V gene are SGHAT and FQNNGV. CDR3 coding DNA: TGTGCCAGCAGCTCCTTAGCGGGAGTTAACGAGCAGTACTTC. It yields the protein CASSSLAGVNEQYF.

On this clone: The sample has other DNA sequences that encode this CDR3 too. The J gene is TRBJ2-2, the V gene TRBV18; 11 positions agree with TRBD2. CDR3 length: 16 amino acids. V trimming: 6 bases; J trimming: 1 base; junction bases outside the gene matches: 4. From germline, CDR1 is KGHSH and CDR2 LQKENI. The CDR3 is CASSPGLAGNTGELFF. The DNA of the CDR3 is TGTGCCAGCTCCCCAGGACTAGCGGGGAACACCGGGGAGCTGTTTTTT.

CDR3 in amino acids: CASRLGASLAGSSYNEQFF. Written as DNA, the CDR3 is TGTGCAAGTCGCTTAGGGGCAAGTTTAGCGGGAAGCTCCTACAATGAGCAGTTCTTC. The V and J genes are TRBV12-2 and TRBJ2-1; no check of the table's D call, TRBD2, against the DNA was made. TRBV12-2 is a recognized pseudogene. The CDR3 is 19 amino acids.

This clone has just one count. This sequence joins TRBV6-6 and TRBJ2-1; 7 bases match TRBD1. This CDR3 spans 13 amino acids. V shed 6 bases and J 6 bases; nucleotides not matched to a gene: 5. The germline CDR1 and CDR2 sequences are MNHNY and SVGAGI (reference sequence). CDR3 sequence (DNA): TGTGCCAGCAGATTACAGGGGACCAATGAGCAGTTCTTC. This codes for CASRLQGTNEQFF.

This chain connects TRBV13 to TRBJ1-3, with D perhaps TRBD1 (5 bases). Trimming removed 1 base at V and 0 bases at J, with 10 bases between. The germline gives CDR1 PRHDT, CDR2 FYEKMQ (reference sequence). This CDR3 region has 16 residues. Here the CDR3 DNA reads TGTGCCAGCAGCTTAGAAGGGGATCTCTCTGGAAACACCATATATTTT. This sequence encodes CASSLEGDLSGNTIYF.

V and J are TRBV6-5 and TRBJ1-2, with D possibly matching TRBD1 (5 bases). This CDR3 has 14 amino acids. Deletions cut 6 bases from V and 4 bases from J, with 15 bases between. CDR1 MNHEY and CDR2 SVGAGI come from the germline V gene. The CDR3 region has the DNA TGTGCCAGCAGAGTTAGATTCGACAGCTATGGCTACACCTTC. This translates into CASRVRFDSYGYTF.

This clone was counted a single time. This chain joins TRBV4-2 and TRBJ2-5; 12 bases align to TRBD2. The germline gives CDR1 LGHNA, CDR2 YNFKEQ. Trimming at V came to 1 base and at J to 5 bases, leaving 5 bases not matched to a gene. The length of the CDR3 is 16 residues. The CDR3 DNA reads TGTGCCAGCAGCCAAGGGACTAGCGGGGCCCGGGAGACCCAGTACTTC. Translated: CASSQGTSGARETQYF.

The chain joins TRBV5-4 to TRBJ2-7; a weak D match, TRBD2 (6 bases). The V end lost 0 bases, the J end lost 6 bases, and 10 bases lay between the germline ends. Germline CDR1 SGHNT, CDR2 YYREEE (reference sequence). The CDR3 is 13 residues long. Here the CDR3 DNA reads TGTGCCAGCAGCTTGGTGTCGGAGGGCGAGCAGTACTTC. Translating gives CASSLVSEGEQYF.

The chain couples TRBV19 to TRBJ2-3, with D perhaps matching TRBD1 (6 bases). Germline V gene data show CDR1 as LNHDA and CDR2 as SQIVND (reference sequence). This CDR3 has 12 amino acids. Deletions cut 5 bases from V and 6 bases from J, with 9 bases between. The CDR3 reads CASSVRGDTQYF. The CDR3 DNA reads as TGTGCCAGTAGTGTCAGGGGTGATACGCAGTATTTT.

The chain has TRBV2 and TRBJ2-5, with TRBD1 matching over 8 bases. The junction had 8 bases not matched to a gene; V was cut back by 6 bases and J by 2 bases. Germline CDR1 SNHLY, CDR2 FYNNEI. The CDR3 has 15 residues. DNA for the CDR3: TGTGCCAGCAGCCCGAACAGGGGGAGGCAAGAGACCCAGTACTTC. This sequence encodes CASSPNRGRQETQYF. The whole variable domain, filled in from reference TRBV2 and TRBJ2-5, reads EPEVTQTPSHQVTQMGQEVILRCVPISNHLYFYWYRQILGQKVEFLVSFYNNEISEKSEIFDDQFSVERPDGSNFTLKIRSTKLEDSAMYFCASSPNRGRQETQYFGPGTRLLVL.

The gene calls are TRBV7-6 and TRBJ2-3, with TRBD2 matching over 11 bases. CDR1 is SGHVS and CDR2 is FNYEAQ in the germline V gene. The CDR3 spans 17 residues. V shed 0 bases and J 4 bases; nucleotides not matched to a gene: 6. CDR3 amino acids: CASSLANLAGGADTQYF. CDR3 sequence (DNA): TGTGCCAGCAGCTTAGCGAACCTAGCGGGGGGTGCAGATACGCAGTATTTT.

Points on this clone: Other nucleotide sequences from this sample produce the same CDR3. V gene TRBV9 combines with J gene TRBJ1-1, with no clear D. The V and J ends lost 0 bases and 1 base respectively, with 4 bases between them. The V gene's germline CDR1 is SGDLS and CDR2 YYNGEE. The CDR3 extends over 13 amino acids. The CDR3 nucleotides read TGTGCCAGCAGCGTAGCGGGGAACACTGAAGCTTTCTTT. Translation: CASSVAGNTEAFF.

This chain links TRBV27 with TRBJ2-7, with 9 bases identical to TRBD1. The CDR3 has 15 residues. V lost 7 bases, J lost 4 bases, and 11 bases stayed unmatched. The germline CDR1 and CDR2 sequences are MNHEY and SMNVEV (reference sequence). CDR3 nucleotide sequence: TGTGCCAGCAAAGGGGGGGGACAGGGCCTATACGAGCAGTACTTC. Translating it yields CASKGGGQGLYEQYF.

The chain combines TRBV6-2 or TRBV6-3 with TRBJ2-1, with unresolved D. CDR3 size: 19 residues. Trimming stripped 0 bases from V and 0 bases from J, with 18 bases between. CDR1 is MNHEY and CDR2 is SVGEGT in the germline V gene. As DNA, the CDR3 is TGTGCCAGCAGTTACTCGACCCCCCGACTCGCTAGCTCCTACAATGAGCAGTTCTTC. Its translation is CASSYSTPRLASSYNEQFF.